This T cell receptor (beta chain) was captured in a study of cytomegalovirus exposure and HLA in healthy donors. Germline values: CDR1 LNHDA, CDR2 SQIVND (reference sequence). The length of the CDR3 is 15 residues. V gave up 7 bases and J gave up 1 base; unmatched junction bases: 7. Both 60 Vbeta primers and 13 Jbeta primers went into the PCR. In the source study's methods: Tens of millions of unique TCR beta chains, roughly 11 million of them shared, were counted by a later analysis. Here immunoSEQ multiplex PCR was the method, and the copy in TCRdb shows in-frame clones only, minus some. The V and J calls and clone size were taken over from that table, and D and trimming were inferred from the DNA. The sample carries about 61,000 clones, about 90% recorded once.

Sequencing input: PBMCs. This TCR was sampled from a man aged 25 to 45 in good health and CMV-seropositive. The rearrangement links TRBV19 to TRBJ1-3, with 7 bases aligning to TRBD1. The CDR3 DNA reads TGTGCCAGTACAGACAGGGTTGTTTCTGGAAACACCATATATTTT. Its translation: CASTDRVVSGNTIYF. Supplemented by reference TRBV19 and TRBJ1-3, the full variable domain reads DGGITQSPKYLFRKEGQNVTLSCEQNLNHDAMYWYRQDPGQGLRLIYYSQIVNDFQKGDIAEGYSVSREKKESFPLTVTSAQKNPTAFYLCASTDRVVSGNTIYFGEGSWLTVV.